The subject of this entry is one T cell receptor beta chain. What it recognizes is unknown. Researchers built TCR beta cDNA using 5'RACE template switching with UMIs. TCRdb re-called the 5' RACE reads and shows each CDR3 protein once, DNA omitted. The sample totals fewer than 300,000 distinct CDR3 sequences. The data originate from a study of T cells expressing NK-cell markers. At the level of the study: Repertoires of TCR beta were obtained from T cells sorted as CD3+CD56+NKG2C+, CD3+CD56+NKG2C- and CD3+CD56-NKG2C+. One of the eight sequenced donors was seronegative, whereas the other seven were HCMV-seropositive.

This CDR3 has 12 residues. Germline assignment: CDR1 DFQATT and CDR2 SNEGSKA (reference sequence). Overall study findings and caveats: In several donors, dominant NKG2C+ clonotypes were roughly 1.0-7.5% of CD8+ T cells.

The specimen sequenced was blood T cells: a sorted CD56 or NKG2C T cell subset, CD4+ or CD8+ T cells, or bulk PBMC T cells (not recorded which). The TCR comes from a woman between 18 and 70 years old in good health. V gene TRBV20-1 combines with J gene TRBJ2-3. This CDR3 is CSATRLTDTQYF.